The source of this TCR beta chain is a study of T cell responses to AZD1222 COVID-19 vaccine. Across the study: Pooled samples include second doses given at about 4 or 12 weeks. Findings of the study overall: Most donors were white British, females outnumbered males, and clonal diversity was possibly underestimated. Every sample of the repertoires postdated the peak T cell response.

The CDR3 spans 12 residues. V lost 9 bases and J 1 base, leaving 7 bases between the germline ends. The germline V gene encodes CDR1 SGDLS and CDR2 YYNGEE. Note on this clone: As yet, its antigen is unknown.

TCRdb's copy holds only in-frame clones and misses some; the assay was immunoSEQ multiplex PCR. The sample holds 99,000 or so clones, approximately 89% seen once. Sample: peripheral blood, taken on day 0 of AZD1222 vaccination. The chain links TRBV9 to TRBJ1-4; unclear D gene. The source is an adult in good health. CDR3 nucleotide sequence: TGTGCCAAGCGAGGAACTAATGAAAAACTGTTTTTT. Translated: CAKRGTNEKLFF.